This entry concerns a single TCR beta chain. Its antigen is still unknown. These data are taken from a study of T cells in Graves' hyperthyroidism and ophthalmopathy. Study overall: Prior to any treatment, at the point of initial diagnosis, peripheral blood was collected. Study-level results: Blood shared most expanded thyroid clonotypes above 0.001. In validation, the model predicted ophthalmopathy. These predictions came a median about 6 months before onset.

The study left out patients who had uncontrolled infection, other autoimmune disease, pregnancy or lactation. What was amplified from RNA transcripts were TCR beta CDR3 regions. A first-round RT-PCR of the TCR CDR3 used the HTBI primer set. TCRdb itself ran the multiplex PCR reads through MiXCR, one entry per CDR3 protein. The sample lists about 200,000 distinct CDR3 sequences, about 16% occurring once. The CDR3 is 14 residues long. J gave up 3 bases and V 5 bases, and 3 bases lay outside the gene matches. From germline, CDR1 is SGHTA and CDR2 FQGTGA. The origin of this receptor is a man aged 35-49 years with Graves' hyperthyroidism. Material: blood. The gene calls are TRBV7-3 and TRBJ2-7; 11 bases map to TRBD2. CDR3 coding DNA: TGTGCCAGCAGCCGACTAGCGGGGTACTACGAGCAGTACTTC. Translation gives CASSRLAGYYEQYF.